This T cell receptor beta chain was recorded in a study of radiation and T cells in renal cell carcinoma. Study information: Nephrectomy followed 15 Gy stereotactic body radiation by 4 weeks. Whole-study results and caveats: Pretreatment tumor biopsies were lacking, so baseline clonotypes are unknown.

The germline V gene encodes CDR1 MNHNS and CDR2 SASEGT. The length of the CDR3 is 19 residues. With 2 bases clipped from V and 0 bases from J, the junction kept 13 bases outside the gene matches. Remarks on this clone: Its target is unknown.

Method: immunoSEQ multiplex PCR; TCRdb's copy keeps in-frame clones and lacks some. This sample has roughly 120,000 clones, with approximately 78% found just once. Time point denoted: baseline pretreatment blood. Sample treatment: 15 Gy SBRT to primary tumor, nephrectomy 4 weeks later. Serial blood draws occurred at baseline and 2 and 4 weeks post-SBRT. This renal cell carcinoma was of the clear cell type. The source material was blood, sampled from a patient whose treatment included radiotherapy and nephrectomy. The TCR comes from a woman in her sixties with renal cell carcinoma. The V and J genes are TRBV6-1 and TRBJ2-4, with 7 bases that match TRBD2. CDR3 amino acids: CASSELIGRGNLAKNIQYF. Here the CDR3 DNA reads TGTGCCAGCAGTGAATTAATTGGGAGGGGAAATCTAGCCAAAAACATTCAGTACTTC.